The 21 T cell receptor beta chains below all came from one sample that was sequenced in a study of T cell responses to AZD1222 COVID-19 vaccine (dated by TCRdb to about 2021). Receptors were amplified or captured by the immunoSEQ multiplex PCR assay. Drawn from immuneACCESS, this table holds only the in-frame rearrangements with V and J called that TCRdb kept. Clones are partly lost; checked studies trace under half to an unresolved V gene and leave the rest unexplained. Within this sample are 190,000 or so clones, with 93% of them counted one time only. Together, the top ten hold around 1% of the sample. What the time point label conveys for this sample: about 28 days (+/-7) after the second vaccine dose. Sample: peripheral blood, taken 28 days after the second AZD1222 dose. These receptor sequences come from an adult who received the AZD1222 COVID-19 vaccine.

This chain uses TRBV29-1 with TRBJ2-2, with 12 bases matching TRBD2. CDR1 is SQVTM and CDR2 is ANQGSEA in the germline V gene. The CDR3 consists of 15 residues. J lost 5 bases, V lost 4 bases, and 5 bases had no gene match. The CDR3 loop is CSVGTGTSGTGELFF. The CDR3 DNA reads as TGCAGCGTTGGCACCGGGACTAGCGGGACCGGGGAGCTGTTTTTT.

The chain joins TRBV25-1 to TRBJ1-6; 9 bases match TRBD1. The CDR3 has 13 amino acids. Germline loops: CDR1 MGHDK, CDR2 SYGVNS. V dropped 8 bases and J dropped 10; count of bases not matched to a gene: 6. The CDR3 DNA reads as TGTGCCAGCGCGCGGGACAGGGAATCACCCCTCCACTTT. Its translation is CASARDRESPLHF.

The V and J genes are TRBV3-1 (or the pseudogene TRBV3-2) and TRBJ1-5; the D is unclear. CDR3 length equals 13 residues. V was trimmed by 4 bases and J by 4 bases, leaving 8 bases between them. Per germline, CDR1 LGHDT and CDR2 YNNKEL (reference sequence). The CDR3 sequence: CASSPSLNQPQHF. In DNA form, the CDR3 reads TGTGCCAGCAGCCCTAGCCTAAATCAGCCCCAGCATTTT.

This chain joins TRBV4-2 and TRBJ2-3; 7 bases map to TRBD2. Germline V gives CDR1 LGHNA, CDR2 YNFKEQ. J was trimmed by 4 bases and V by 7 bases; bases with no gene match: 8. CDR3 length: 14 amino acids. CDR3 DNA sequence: TGTGCCAGCAACCCTATGGGGGGGGCAGATACGCAGTATTTT. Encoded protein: CASNPMGGADTQYF.

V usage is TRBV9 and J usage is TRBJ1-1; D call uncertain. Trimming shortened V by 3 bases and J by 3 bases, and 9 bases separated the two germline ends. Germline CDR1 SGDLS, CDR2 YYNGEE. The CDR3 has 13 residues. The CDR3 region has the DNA TGTGCCAGCAGCGCTACACCATACACTGAAGCTTTCTTT. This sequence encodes CASSATPYTEAFF.

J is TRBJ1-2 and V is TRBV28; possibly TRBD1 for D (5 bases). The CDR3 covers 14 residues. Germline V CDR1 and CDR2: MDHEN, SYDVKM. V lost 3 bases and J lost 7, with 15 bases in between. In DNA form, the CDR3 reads TGTGCCAGCAGTTTTACGGGCGGGACGGGTGGCTACACCTTC. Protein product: CASSFTGGTGGYTF.

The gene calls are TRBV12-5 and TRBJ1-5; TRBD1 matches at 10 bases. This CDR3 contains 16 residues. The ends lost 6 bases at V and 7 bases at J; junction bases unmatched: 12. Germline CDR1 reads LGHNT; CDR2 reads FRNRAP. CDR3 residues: CASGLRGQGHDQPQHF. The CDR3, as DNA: TGTGCTAGTGGCTTAAGGGGACAGGGGCACGACCAGCCCCAGCATTTT.

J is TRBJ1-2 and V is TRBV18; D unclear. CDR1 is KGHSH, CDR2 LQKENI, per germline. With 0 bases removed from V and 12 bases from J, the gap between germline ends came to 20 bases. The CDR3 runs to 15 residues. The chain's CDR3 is CASSPPSNQLGTHTF. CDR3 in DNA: TGTGCCAGCTCACCACCCAGCAACCAACTTGGCACCCACACCTTC.

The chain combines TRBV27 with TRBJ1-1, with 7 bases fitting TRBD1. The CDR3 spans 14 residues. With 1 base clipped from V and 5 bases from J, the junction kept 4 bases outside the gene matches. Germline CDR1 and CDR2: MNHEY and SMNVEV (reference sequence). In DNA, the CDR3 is TGTGCCAGCAGTTTATTTTCAGGGGGGACTGAAGCTTTCTTT. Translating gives CASSLFSGGTEAFF.

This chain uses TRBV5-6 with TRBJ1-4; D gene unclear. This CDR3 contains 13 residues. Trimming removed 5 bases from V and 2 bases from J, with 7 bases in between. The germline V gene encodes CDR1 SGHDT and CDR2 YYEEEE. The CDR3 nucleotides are TGTGCCAGCAGGCTTCTTACTAATGAAAAACTGTTTTTT. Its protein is CASRLLTNEKLFF.

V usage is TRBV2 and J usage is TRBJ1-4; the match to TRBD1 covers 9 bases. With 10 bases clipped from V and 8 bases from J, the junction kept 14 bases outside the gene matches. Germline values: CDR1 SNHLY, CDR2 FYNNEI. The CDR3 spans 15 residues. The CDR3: CATLALETGGEKLFF. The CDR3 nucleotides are TGTGCCACCCTCGCTCTCGAGACAGGGGGAGAAAAACTGTTTTTT.

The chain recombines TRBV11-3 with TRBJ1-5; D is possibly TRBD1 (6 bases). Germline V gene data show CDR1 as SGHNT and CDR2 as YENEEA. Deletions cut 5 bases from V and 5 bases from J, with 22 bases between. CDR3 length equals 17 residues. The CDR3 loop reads CASSLRRWAGVYQPQHF. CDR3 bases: TGTGCCAGCAGCCTACGCCGGTGGGCAGGGGTTTATCAGCCCCAGCATTTT.

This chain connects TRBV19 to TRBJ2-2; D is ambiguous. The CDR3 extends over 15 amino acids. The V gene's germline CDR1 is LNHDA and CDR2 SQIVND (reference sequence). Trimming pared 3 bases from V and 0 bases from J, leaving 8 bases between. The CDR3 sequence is CASSILNANTGELFF. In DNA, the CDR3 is TGTGCCAGTAGTATTCTAAACGCGAACACCGGGGAGCTGTTTTTT.

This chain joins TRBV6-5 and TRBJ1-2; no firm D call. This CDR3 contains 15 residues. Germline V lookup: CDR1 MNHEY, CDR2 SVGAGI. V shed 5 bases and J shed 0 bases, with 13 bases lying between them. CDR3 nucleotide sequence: TGTGCCAGCAGTCAGGATTCCCTAGCTAACTATGGCTACACCTTC. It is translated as CASSQDSLANYGYTF.

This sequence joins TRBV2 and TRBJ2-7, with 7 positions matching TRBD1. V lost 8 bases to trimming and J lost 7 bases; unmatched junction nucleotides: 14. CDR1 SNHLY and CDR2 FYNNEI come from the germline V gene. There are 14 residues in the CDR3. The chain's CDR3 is CASGAGTAIFEQYF. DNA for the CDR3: TGTGCCAGCGGGGCCGGGACAGCCATCTTTGAGCAGTACTTC. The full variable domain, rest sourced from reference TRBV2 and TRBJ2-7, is EPEVTQTPSHQVTQMGQEVILRCVPISNHLYFYWYRQILGQKVEFLVSFYNNEISEKSEIFDDQFSVERPDGSNFTLKIRSTKLEDSAMYFCASGAGTAIFEQYFGPGTRLTVT.

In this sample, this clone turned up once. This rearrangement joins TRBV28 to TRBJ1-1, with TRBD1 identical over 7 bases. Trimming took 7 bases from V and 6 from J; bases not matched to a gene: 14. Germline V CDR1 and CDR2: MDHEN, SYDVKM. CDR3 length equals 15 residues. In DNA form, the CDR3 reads TGTGCCAGCACCCCACCGGACAGGAGGTTTTCTGAAGCTTTCTTT. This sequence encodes CASTPPDRRFSEAFF.

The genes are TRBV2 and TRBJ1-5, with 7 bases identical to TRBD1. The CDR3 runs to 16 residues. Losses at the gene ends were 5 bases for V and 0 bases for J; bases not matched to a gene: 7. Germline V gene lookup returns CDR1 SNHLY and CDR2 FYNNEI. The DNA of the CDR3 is TGTGCCAGCAGTCGCCCGGGACAGAATAGCAATCAGCCCCAGCATTTT. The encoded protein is CASSRPGQNSNQPQHF.

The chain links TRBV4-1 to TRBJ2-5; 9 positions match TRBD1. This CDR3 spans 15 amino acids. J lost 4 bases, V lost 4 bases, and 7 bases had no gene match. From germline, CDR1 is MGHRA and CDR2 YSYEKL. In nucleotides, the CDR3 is TGCGCCAGCAGCCCCGGGGACAGGGAGGCAGAGACCCAGTACTTC. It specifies CASSPGDREAETQYF.

CDR3 region: CATLDRLTYEQYF. The CDR3 DNA reads TGTGCCACCCTGGACAGATTAACCTACGAGCAGTACTTC. V and J are TRBV2 and TRBJ2-7; D possibly corresponds to TRBD1 (6 bases). V shed 10 bases and J shed 2 bases, with 15 bases lying between them. The germline CDR1 and CDR2 sequences are SNHLY and FYNNEI. The CDR3 extends over 13 amino acids.

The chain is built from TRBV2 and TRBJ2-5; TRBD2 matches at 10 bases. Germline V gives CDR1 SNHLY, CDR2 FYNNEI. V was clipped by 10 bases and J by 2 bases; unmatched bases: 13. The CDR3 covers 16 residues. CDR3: CANSPGLASIQETQYF. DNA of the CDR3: TGTGCCAACTCGCCGGGACTAGCGTCGATTCAAGAGACCCAGTACTTC.

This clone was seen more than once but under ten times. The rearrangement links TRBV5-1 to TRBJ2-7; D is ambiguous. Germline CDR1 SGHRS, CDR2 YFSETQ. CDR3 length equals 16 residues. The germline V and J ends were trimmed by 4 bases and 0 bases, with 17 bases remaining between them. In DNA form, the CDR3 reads TGCGCCAGCAGCGGACCTCCAGGAGAAAGCTCCTACGAGCAGTACTTC. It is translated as CASSGPPGESSYEQYF.